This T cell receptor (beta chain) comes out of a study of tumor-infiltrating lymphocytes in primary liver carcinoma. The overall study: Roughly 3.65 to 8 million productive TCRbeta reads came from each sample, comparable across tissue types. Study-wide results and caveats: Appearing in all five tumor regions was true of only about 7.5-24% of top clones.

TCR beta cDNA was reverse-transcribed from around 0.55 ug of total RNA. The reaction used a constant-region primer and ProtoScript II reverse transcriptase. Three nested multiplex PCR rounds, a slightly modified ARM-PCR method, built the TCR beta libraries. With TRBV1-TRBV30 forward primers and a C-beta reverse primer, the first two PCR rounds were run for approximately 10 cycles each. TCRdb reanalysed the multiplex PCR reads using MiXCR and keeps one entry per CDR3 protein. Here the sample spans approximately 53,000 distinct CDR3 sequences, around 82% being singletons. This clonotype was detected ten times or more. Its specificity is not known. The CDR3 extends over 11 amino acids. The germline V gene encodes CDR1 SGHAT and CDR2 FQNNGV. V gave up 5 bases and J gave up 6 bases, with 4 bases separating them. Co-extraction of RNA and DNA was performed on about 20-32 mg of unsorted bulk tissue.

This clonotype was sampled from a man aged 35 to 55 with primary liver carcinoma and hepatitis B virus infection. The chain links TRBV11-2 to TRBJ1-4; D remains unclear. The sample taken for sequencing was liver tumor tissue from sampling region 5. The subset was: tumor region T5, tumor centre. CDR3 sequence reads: CASSKYEKLFF. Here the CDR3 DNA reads TGTGCCAGCAGCAAGTATGAAAAACTGTTTTTT. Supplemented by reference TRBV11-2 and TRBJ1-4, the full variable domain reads EAGVAQSPRYKIIEKRQSVAFWCNPISGHATLYWYQQILGQGPKLLIQFQNNGVVDDSQLPKDRFSAERLKGVDSTLKIQPAKLEDSAVYLCASSKYEKLFFGSGTQLSVL.